The 30 T cell receptor beta chains given below trace back to one sample, sequenced in a study of blood T cells in healthy people across ages. It was with a sample-barcoded 5' primer and a J-beta primer mix that a second PCR of roughly 7 to 12 cycles was run. Via MiXCR, TCRdb re-called the 5' RACE reads, giving one row per CDR3 protein. Altogether hundreds of thousands of distinct CDR3 sequences are present, around 25% being singletons, with the ten largest covering around 9.2%. These data also formed part of another study, on T cells of mothers and their children.

What was sequenced was blood. The receptors derive from a boy aged 10-17 years in good health.

CDR3 sequence (DNA): TGCAGCGTTGTGCAAGGAATGAACACTGAAGCTTTCTTT. This translates into CSVVQGMNTEAFF. V and J are TRBV29-1 and TRBJ1-1; D is unresolved. The CDR3 runs 13 residues. CDR1 is SQVTM and CDR2 is ANQGSEA in the germline V gene. The V and J ends lost 4 bases and 0 bases respectively, with 9 bases between them.

The V gene is TRBV3-1, the J gene TRBJ2-5; 7 bases fit TRBD2. The CDR3 has 16 residues. V shed 3 bases, J shed 3 bases, and the junction held 10 bases outside the gene matches. Germline V gene data show CDR1 as LGHDT and CDR2 as YNNKEL (reference sequence). The CDR3 loop is CASSQEMTSREETQYF. The CDR3 region has the DNA TGTGCCAGCAGCCAGGAAATGACTAGCCGAGAAGAGACCCAGTACTTC.

This clonotype turned up a few times. The chain recombines TRBV6-1 with TRBJ2-7; D is unclear. The V and J ends lost 3 bases and 2 bases respectively, with 11 bases between them. The CDR3 runs 14 residues. Per germline, CDR1 MNHNS and CDR2 SASEGT. The CDR3 is CASSDTETTYEQYF. The CDR3 DNA reads TGTGCCAGCAGTGACACCGAGACCACCTACGAGCAGTACTTC.

This clonotype was detected many times. The chain carries TRBV12-3 or TRBV12-4 and TRBJ1-1; D may be TRBD1 (5 bases). The CDR3 extends over 13 amino acids. The germline V and J ends were trimmed by 5 bases and 1 base, with 8 bases remaining between them. CDR3 loop: CASSPQGNTEAFF. The CDR3 nucleotides read TGTGCCAGCAGTCCCCAGGGGAACACTGAAGCTTTCTTT.

This clonotype was counted only a few times. This chain connects TRBV12-3 or TRBV12-4 to TRBJ1-4, with 11 positions matching TRBD1. With V trimmed by 6 bases and J by 7 bases, 4 bases remained unmatched. CDR3 length: 14 residues. The CDR3 coding sequence is TGTGCCAGCAGCGGACAGGGGGCCGTTGAAAAACTGTTTTTT. As protein: CASSGQGAVEKLFF.

The chain recombines TRBV7-8 with TRBJ2-3; D is ambiguous. With 1 base removed from V and 3 bases from J, the gap between germline ends came to 8 bases. The CDR3 totals 14 residues. CDR1 SGHVS and CDR2 FQNEAQ come from the germline V gene. The CDR3 bases are TGTGCCAGCAGCTTAGAATCGGTAACAGATACGCAGTATTTT. This encodes CASSLESVTDTQYF.

The rearrangement uses TRBV27 and TRBJ2-4; 8 bases match TRBD1. Germline V gives CDR1 MNHEY, CDR2 SMNVEV (reference sequence). Germline trimming cut 5 bases from V and 8 bases from J; bases unmatched to any gene: 8. The CDR3 runs 14 residues. CDR3 sequence reads: CASSAGGFRDIQYF. CDR3 DNA sequence: TGTGCCAGCAGTGCAGGGGGCTTTAGGGACATTCAGTACTTC.

The chain joins TRBV3-1 to TRBJ2-7; a weak D match, TRBD1 (5 bases). Per the germline V gene, CDR1 is LGHDT and CDR2 is YNNKEL (reference sequence). The CDR3 is made up of 14 amino acids. The V gene lost 5 bases and the J gene lost 3 bases, with 14 bases spanning the gap. The DNA for the CDR3 is TGTGCCAGCAGCGCGATGGGGCTGAACTACGAGCAGTACTTC. It yields the protein CASSAMGLNYEQYF.

Here the CDR3 reads CASSITANEKLFF. For the CDR3, the DNA is TGTGCCAGTAGTATAACGGCCAATGAAAAACTGTTTTTT. The genes are TRBV19 and TRBJ1-4, with D unclear. The CDR3 totals 13 residues. Germline values: CDR1 LNHDA, CDR2 SQIVND (reference sequence). Trimming pared 2 bases from V and 5 bases from J, leaving 6 bases between.

This clonotype has just a few counts. The V call is TRBV5-5, the J call TRBJ2-5; TRBD1 is a possible D gene (5 bases). The J call may be faulty, since TRBJ2-1 better matches the DNA end. This CDR3 spans 14 amino acids. Germline-derived CDR1 and CDR2 are SGHKS and YYEKEE (reference sequence). CDR3 in DNA: TGTGCCAGCAGCTTCCAACCCCAGGGCAATGAGCAGTTCTTC. Amino acids: CASSFQPQGNEQFF.

The V and J genes are TRBV28 and TRBJ1-2; TRBD1 agrees at 8 bases. Trimming removed 5 bases from V and 8 bases from J; junction bases left unmatched: 10. The CDR3 extends over 14 amino acids. CDR1 and CDR2 (germline): MDHEN, SYDVKM. The CDR3 sequence: CASSTDRVKGGYTF. The CDR3 DNA sequence: TGTGCCAGCAGTACGGACAGGGTAAAGGGGGGCTACACCTTC.

The V and J genes are TRBV2 and TRBJ2-3; D is possibly TRBD2 (6 bases). The CDR3 has 14 amino acids. Trimming stripped 8 bases from V and 4 bases from J, with 16 bases between. Per germline, CDR1 SNHLY and CDR2 FYNNEI. CDR3: CASADSGDADTQYF. DNA for the CDR3: TGTGCCAGCGCCGACTCGGGGGACGCAGATACGCAGTATTTT.

This clonotype was seen a few times. The chain joins TRBV7-9 to TRBJ1-1, with TRBD1 as a possible D gene (5 bases). The germline gives CDR1 SEHNR, CDR2 FQNEAQ (reference sequence). The CDR3 extends over 14 amino acids. Trimming took off 3 bases at V and 2 bases at J, with 10 bases between the two ends. CDR3 in amino acids: CASSFLTENTEAFF. The CDR3 DNA follows: TGTGCCAGCAGCTTCCTGACAGAAAACACTGAAGCTTTCTTT. Together with reference TRBV7-9 and TRBJ1-1, the CDR3 gives the full variable domain: DTGVSQNPRHKITKRGQNVTFRCDPISEHNRLYWYRQTLGQGPEFLTYFQNEAQLEKSRLLSDRFSAERPKGSFSTLEIQRTEQGDSAMYLCASSFLTENTEAFFGQGTRLTVV.

This clonotype has just a few counts. The chain has TRBV20-1 and TRBJ2-5; TRBD2 matches at 16 bases. V shed 0 bases, J shed 1 base, and the junction held 14 bases outside the gene matches. Looked up from germline, CDR1 is DFQATT and CDR2 is SNEGSKA (reference sequence). This CDR3 is built from 21 residues. CDR3 amino acids: CSARDFSGGLAGGISQETQYF. DNA for the CDR3: TGCAGTGCTAGAGATTTCTCAGGGGGACTAGCGGGGGGGATATCCCAAGAGACCCAGTACTTC.

This clonotype came up a few times. The V gene is TRBV7-9, the J gene TRBJ2-4; D perhaps matches TRBD2 (6 bases). Trimming took 3 bases from V and 16 from J, leaving 28 bases between them. The CDR3 spans 16 residues. Germline V gene sequence: CDR1 SEHNR, CDR2 FQNEAQ (reference sequence). CDR3 amino acids: CASSFSDSGSLGGYYF. CDR3 DNA sequence: TGTGCCAGCAGCTTTTCGGATAGCGGATCCCTCGGCGGGTATTACTTC.

The V and J genes are TRBV5-1 and TRBJ1-3; D gene unclear. CDR1 and CDR2 (germline): SGHRS, YFSETQ. The CDR3 covers 16 residues. Between the trimmed V and J ends, which lost 0 bases and 4 bases, there was a span of 14 bases. CDR3 nucleotides: TGCGCCAGCAGCTTGGCCCCACTGACCGAGGGAAACACCATATATTTT. Its translation: CASSLAPLTEGNTIYF.

The chain couples TRBV29-1 to TRBJ1-2; D perhaps matches TRBD1 (6 bases). V shed 4 bases and J shed 8 bases, with 8 bases lying between them. CDR3 length equals 10 residues. The germline V gene has CDR1 SQVTM and CDR2 ANQGSEA. This CDR3 reads CSVGQDGYTF. As DNA, the CDR3 is TGCAGCGTTGGACAGGACGGCTACACCTTC.

This clonotype has just one count. The genes are TRBV4-1 and TRBJ2-1; a weak D match, TRBD2 (5 bases). The CDR3 consists of 18 residues. Deletions cut 1 base from V and 4 bases from J, with 20 bases between. In germline, CDR1 is MGHRA, CDR2 YSYEKL. The CDR3: CASSQGFGGGHPYNEQFF. The CDR3 DNA reads as TGCGCCAGCAGCCAAGGTTTCGGTGGCGGGCATCCGTACAATGAGCAGTTCTTC.

V is TRBV3-1 and J is TRBJ2-5; D tentatively reads TRBD1 or TRBD2 (5 bases each). The CDR3 length is 14 residues. Trimming shortened V by 2 bases and J by 9 bases, and 16 bases separated the two germline ends. Germline V gene sequence: CDR1 LGHDT, CDR2 YNNKEL (reference sequence). Here the CDR3 reads CASSQTSRGGAQYF. DNA for the CDR3: TGTGCCAGCAGCCAAACGTCGAGGGGTGGGGCCCAGTACTTC.

This clonotype was seen only a few times. J is TRBJ2-5 and V is TRBV7-9; D might be TRBD1 (7 bases). The end of the DNA is better explained by TRBJ2-7, so the J call may be wrong. This CDR3 contains 14 residues. Looked up from germline, CDR1 is SEHNR and CDR2 is FQNEAQ (reference sequence). CDR3 nucleotide sequence: TGTGCCAGCAGTAAACCAGGGGGGCCCTACGAGCAGTACTTC. Translation: CASSKPGGPYEQYF.

V is TRBV12-3 or TRBV12-4 and J is TRBJ1-1; D gene unclear. V shed 7 bases and J shed 2 bases, with 11 bases lying between them. There are 13 residues in the CDR3. The CDR3 DNA follows: TGTGCCAGCACCAACACAGTCAACACTGAAGCTTTCTTT. The encoded protein is CASTNTVNTEAFF.

The rearrangement links TRBV12-3 or TRBV12-4 to TRBJ2-7; tentative D call: TRBD2 (6 bases). Deletions cut 7 bases from V and 7 bases from J, with 23 bases between. The CDR3 consists of 15 residues. CDR3 region: CASTFSGTPLREQYF. DNA for the CDR3: TGTGCCAGCACCTTTAGCGGTACTCCTTTACGGGAGCAGTACTTC.

This clonotype was counted a single time. J is TRBJ2-5 and V is TRBV29-1; 10 bases match TRBD2. The end of the DNA fits TRBJ2-7 better, so the J call may be wrong. Germline V gene data show CDR1 as SQVTM and CDR2 as ANQGSEA. The CDR3 has 13 residues. CDR3 sequence: CSVLAGEEYEQYF. Here the CDR3 DNA reads TGCAGCGTGCTAGCGGGAGAGGAATACGAGCAGTACTTC.

The chain recombines TRBV25-1 with TRBJ2-5; D unclear. The DNA matches TRBJ2-7 better at its end, which makes the J call doubtful. This CDR3 spans 13 amino acids. Germline V lookup: CDR1 MGHDK, CDR2 SYGVNS. CDR3 sequence reads: CASSRPGPYEQYF. The CDR3 nucleotides read TGTGCCAGCAGCCGTCCCGGACCCTACGAGCAGTACTTC.

On this clonotype itself: No conserved phenylalanine or tryptophan ends this CDR3, so it is likely a read error. This chain joins TRBV12-3 or TRBV12-4 and TRBJ1-1; 7 nucleotides agree with TRBD1. V shed 5 bases, J shed 0 bases, and the junction held 6 bases outside the gene matches. This CDR3 is built from 15 residues. The CDR3 region has the DNA TGTGCCAGCAGTCCCCGACAGGGAATGAACACTGAAGCTTTCGTT. Encoded protein: CASSPRQGMNTEAFV.

The chain links TRBV7-3 to TRBJ2-1; D not resolved. V was cut by 1 base and J by 10 bases, with 14 bases left in between. Germline V gene lookup returns CDR1 SGHTA and CDR2 FQGTGA. The CDR3 runs 14 residues. The CDR3 DNA reads TGTGCCAGCAGCTTAAATAAGGCCACCGGAGAGCAGTTCTTC. This codes for CASSLNKATGEQFF.

The chain links TRBV24-1 to TRBJ2-5, with 10 bases matching TRBD1. There are 15 residues in the CDR3. With V trimmed by 3 bases and J by 4 bases, 4 bases remained unmatched. CDR1 is KGHDR and CDR2 is SFDVKD in the germline V gene. The DNA for the CDR3 is TGTGCCACCAGTGATCCGGGACAGGGGAGAGAGACCCAGTACTTC. It codes for CATSDPGQGRETQYF.

V and J are TRBV10-2 and TRBJ2-1; TRBD2 might be the D (6 bases). Germline CDR1 is WSHSY and CDR2 is SAAADI. The length of the CDR3 is 16 residues. Between the trimmed V and J ends, which lost 3 bases and 0 bases, there was a span of 12 bases. This chain's CDR3 is CASSELAGPSYNEQFF. The CDR3, as DNA: TGCGCCAGCAGTGAATTGGCGGGACCCTCCTACAATGAGCAGTTCTTC.

The rearrangement uses TRBV25-1 and TRBJ1-1; 7 bases agree with TRBD1. Germline trimming cut 5 bases from V and 8 bases from J; bases unmatched to any gene: 5. This CDR3 is built from 12 residues. The V gene's germline CDR1 is MGHDK and CDR2 SYGVNS. The CDR3 loop reads CASSSSGGEAFF. The CDR3 DNA follows: TGTGCCAGCAGTTCTTCAGGGGGGGAAGCTTTCTTT. The full variable domain, with the rest looked up from reference TRBV25-1 and TRBJ1-1, is EADIYQTPRYLVIGTGKKITLECSQTMGHDKMYWYQQDPGMELHLIHYSYGVNSTEKGDLSSESTVSRIRTEHFPLTLESARPSHTSQYLCASSSSGGEAFFGQGTRLTVV.

This clonotype was seen a handful of times. The V and J genes are TRBV6-5 and TRBJ1-3; 8 bases agree with TRBD1. The V segment lost 6 bases and the J segment 4 bases; nucleotides outside the gene matches: 8. From germline, CDR1 is MNHEY and CDR2 SVGAGI. There are 15 residues in the CDR3. Here the CDR3 reads CASSPGDRTGNTIYF. The CDR3 DNA is TGTGCCAGCAGCCCCGGGGACAGGACCGGAAACACCATATATTTT.